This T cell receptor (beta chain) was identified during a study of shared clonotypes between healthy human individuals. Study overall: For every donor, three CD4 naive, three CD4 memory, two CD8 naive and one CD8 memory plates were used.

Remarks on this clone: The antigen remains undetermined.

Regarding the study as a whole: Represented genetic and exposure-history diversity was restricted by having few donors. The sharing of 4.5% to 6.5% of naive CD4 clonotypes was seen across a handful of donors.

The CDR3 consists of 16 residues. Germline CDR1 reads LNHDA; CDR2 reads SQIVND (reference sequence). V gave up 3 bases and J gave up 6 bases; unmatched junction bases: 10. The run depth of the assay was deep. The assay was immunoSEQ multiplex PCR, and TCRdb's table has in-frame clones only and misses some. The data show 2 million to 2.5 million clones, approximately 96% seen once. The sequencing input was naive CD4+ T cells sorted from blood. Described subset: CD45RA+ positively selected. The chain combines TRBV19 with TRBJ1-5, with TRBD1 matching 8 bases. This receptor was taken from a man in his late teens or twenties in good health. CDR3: CASSISNRGNSQPQHF. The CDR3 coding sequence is TGTGCCAGTAGTATCTCCAACAGGGGGAATAGTCAGCCCCAGCATTTT.